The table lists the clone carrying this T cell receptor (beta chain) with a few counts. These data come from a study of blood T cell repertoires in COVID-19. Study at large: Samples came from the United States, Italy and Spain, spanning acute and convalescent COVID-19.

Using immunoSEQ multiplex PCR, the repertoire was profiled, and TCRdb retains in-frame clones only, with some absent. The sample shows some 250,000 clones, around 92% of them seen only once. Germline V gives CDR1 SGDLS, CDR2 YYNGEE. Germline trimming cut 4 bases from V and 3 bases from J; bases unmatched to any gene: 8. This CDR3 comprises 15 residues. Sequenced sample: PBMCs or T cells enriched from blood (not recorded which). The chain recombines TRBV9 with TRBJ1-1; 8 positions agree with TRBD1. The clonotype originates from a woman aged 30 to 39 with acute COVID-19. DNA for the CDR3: TGTGCCAGCAGCCCGTTCCAGACAGGGGACACTGAAGCTTTCTTT. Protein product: CASSPFQTGDTEAFF.